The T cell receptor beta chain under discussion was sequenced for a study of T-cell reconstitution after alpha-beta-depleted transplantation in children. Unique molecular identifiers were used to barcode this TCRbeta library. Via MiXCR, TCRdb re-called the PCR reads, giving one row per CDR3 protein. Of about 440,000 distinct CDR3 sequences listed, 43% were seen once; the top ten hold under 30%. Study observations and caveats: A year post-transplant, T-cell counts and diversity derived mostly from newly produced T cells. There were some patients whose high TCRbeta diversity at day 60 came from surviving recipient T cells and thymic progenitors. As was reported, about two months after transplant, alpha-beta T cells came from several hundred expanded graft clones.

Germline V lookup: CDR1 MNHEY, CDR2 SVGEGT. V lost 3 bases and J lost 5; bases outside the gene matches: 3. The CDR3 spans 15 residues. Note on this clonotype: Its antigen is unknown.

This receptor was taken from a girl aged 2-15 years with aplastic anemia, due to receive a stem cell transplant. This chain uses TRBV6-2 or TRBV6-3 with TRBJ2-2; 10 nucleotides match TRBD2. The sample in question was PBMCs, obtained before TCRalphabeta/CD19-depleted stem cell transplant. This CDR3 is CASSYSGRSTGELFF. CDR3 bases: TGTGCCAGCAGTTATAGCGGGAGGAGTACCGGGGAGCTGTTTTTT.